This T cell receptor beta chain originates from a study of T cell responses to AZD1222 COVID-19 vaccine. Germline assignment: CDR1 SGDLS and CDR2 YYNGEE. The CDR3 runs 15 residues. Trimming stripped 4 bases from V and 4 bases from J, with 15 bases between. TCRdb keeps only in-frame clones here, not all; method: immunoSEQ multiplex PCR. The table shows fewer than 120,000 clones, with 80% to 95% occurring only once. This chain connects TRBV9 to TRBJ1-3; tentative D call: TRBD1 (5 bases). The sequence derives from an adult who received the AZD1222 COVID-19 vaccine. Source: peripheral blood, taken 28 days after the second AZD1222 dose. This CDR3 reads CASSPRAQGGNTIYF. In DNA form, the CDR3 reads TGTGCCAGCAGCCCCCGAGCGCAGGGCGGAAACACCATATATTTT.